This TCR beta chain emerged from a study of blood T cell repertoires in COVID-19. Study-level information: Researchers got acute and convalescent COVID-19 samples from the United States, Italy and Spain. Nucleic acid was either cDNA or gDNA, and it came from T cells, B-cell-depleted T cells, or PBMCs.

Original processing methods: Cell counts per sample came from amplifying reference gene primers. Measured with immunoSEQ multiplex PCR; TCRdb has only the in-frame clones, and not every one. The V and J calls and clone size are taken from that table; D and trimming were inferred from the DNA. The sample holds about 48,000 clones, 65% to 85% seen once. CDR1 and CDR2 from the germline V gene are LNHDA and SQIVND (reference sequence). V dropped 8 bases and J dropped 5 bases, with 21 bases sitting between them. There are 15 residues in the CDR3. The sample taken for sequencing was peripheral blood. V gene TRBV19 combines with J gene TRBJ2-5; possible D gene TRBD1, 6 bases. The receptor was derived from a human donor with active or convalescent COVID-19. The donor label of this sample is uncertain. The chain's CDR3 is CASGTFIRDRETQYF. CDR3 coding DNA: TGTGCCAGTGGGACATTCATCAGGGACCGGGAGACCCAGTACTTC.